This T cell receptor beta chain was sequenced for a study of T cell changes during pregnancy in multiple sclerosis. CDR1 and CDR2 (germline): MNHEY, SVGAGI. Trimming at V came to 1 base and at J to 7 bases, leaving 7 bases not matched to a gene. This CDR3 contains 16 residues. The assay was immunoSEQ multiplex PCR, and TCRdb's table has in-frame clones only and misses some. The data contain 45,000 to 55,000 clones, more than 85% of them singletons. The chain is built from TRBV6-5 and TRBJ2-1; 10 bases map to TRBD2. The sequenced sample was peripheral blood, obtained in the third trimester of pregnancy. The receptor was isolated from a female donor with multiple sclerosis, enrolled in a pregnancy study. In DNA form, the CDR3 reads TGTGCCAGCAGTTACTTGCTAGCGGGAGACAGGAATGAGCAGTTCTTC. It yields the protein CASSYLLAGDRNEQFF.